This TCR beta chain derives from a study of identical twins. Points on this clonotype: The target antigen is unknown. One base away lies a much larger clone, so this may be a sequencing read error.

Study observations and caveats: It was cross-sectional statistical analysis, not following the same donors, that the conclusions relied on.

TCRdb analysed the 5' RACE reads with MiXCR anew, one entry per CDR3 protein. This sample yields hundreds of thousands of distinct CDR3 sequences, of which roughly 6% are seen a single time; about 2% belongs to the top ten. The receptor comes from a man aged 18 to 30 in good health. The source material was naive T cells sorted from blood.

In DNA, the CDR3 is TGCAGCGTTGAGGGGAGGCTAGTTGGGGAAGCTTTCTTT. Residues: CSVEGRLVGEAFF. The chain is built from TRBV29-1 and TRBJ1-1; D remains unclear. V was pared by 3 bases and J by 8 bases, with 16 bases between. From germline, CDR1 is SQVTM and CDR2 ANQGSEA. This CDR3 has 13 residues.